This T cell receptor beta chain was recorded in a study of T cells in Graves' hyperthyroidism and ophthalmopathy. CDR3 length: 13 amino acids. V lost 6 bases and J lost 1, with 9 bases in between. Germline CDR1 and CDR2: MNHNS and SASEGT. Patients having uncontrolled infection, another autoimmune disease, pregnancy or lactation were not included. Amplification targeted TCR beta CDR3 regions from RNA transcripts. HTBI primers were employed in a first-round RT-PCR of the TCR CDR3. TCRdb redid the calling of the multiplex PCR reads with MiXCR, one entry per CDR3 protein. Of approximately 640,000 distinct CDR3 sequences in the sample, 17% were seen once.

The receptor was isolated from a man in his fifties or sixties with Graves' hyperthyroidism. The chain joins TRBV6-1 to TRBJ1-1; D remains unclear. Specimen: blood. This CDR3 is CASRLGSNTEAFF. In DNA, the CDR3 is TGTGCCAGCAGGTTGGGTTCGAACACTGAAGCTTTCTTT.